The 30 T cell receptor beta chains below come from one sample, sequenced in a study of post-analysis software for immune sequencing data. Study-level results: The study found TRBV5-6, TRBV5-1 and TRBV20-1 among 4 or 5 TRBV segments more frequent in patients than controls.

Unique molecular identifiers featured in each of the TCR beta cDNA libraries. In TCRdb, the PCR reads were re-called with MiXCR into one record per CDR3 protein. Of roughly 430,000 distinct CDR3 sequences in the sample, about 40% are singletons; the top ten hold approximately 7.1%. These TCRs' antigens remain unknown. The source material was blood. Receptors were obtained from a girl aged 2 to 10 with multiple sclerosis.

V is TRBV6-1 and J is TRBJ1-4; 7 nucleotides align to TRBD1. The CDR3 contains 13 residues. V was clipped by 4 bases and J by 5 bases; unmatched bases: 1. Germline V gene lookup returns CDR1 MNHNS and CDR2 SASEGT. CDR3 residues: CASSGQGNEKLFF. The DNA of the CDR3 is TGTGCCAGCAGTGGACAGGGAAATGAAAAACTGTTTTTT.

This clonotype was seen once. The chain combines TRBV13 with TRBJ2-5; D tentatively fits TRBD1 or TRBD2 (6 bases each). Trimming stripped 2 bases from V and 1 base from J, with 23 bases between. This CDR3 region has 19 residues. CDR1 is PRHDT, CDR2 FYEKMQ, per germline (reference sequence). The CDR3 is CASSLFRRTAGLLQETQYF. The CDR3 DNA reads TGTGCCAGCAGCTTATTTCGGAGGACAGCGGGCCTACTCCAAGAGACCCAGTACTTC.

CDR3 in DNA: TGTGCCAGCAGTCCCCCAGGGCAGGTGGGCGGCTACACCTTC. It translates to CASSPPGQVGGYTF. This chain connects TRBV28 to TRBJ1-2, with a tentative D call TRBD1 (5 bases). The ends were cut back, 5 bases at V and 8 bases at J, with 18 bases in the middle. The CDR3 contains 14 residues. Germline lookup yields CDR1 MDHEN and CDR2 SYDVKM.

V usage is TRBV12-3 or TRBV12-4 and J usage is TRBJ1-2; 10 nucleotides line up with TRBD1. V lost 6 bases and J lost 7; bases outside the gene matches: 17. The CDR3 spans 17 residues. The CDR3: CASRNYGRTGGLGGYTF. As DNA, the CDR3 is TGTGCCAGCAGAAACTACGGCAGGACAGGGGGTTTGGGTGGCTACACCTTC.

This clonotype was seen just once. The V call is TRBV10-3, the J call TRBJ2-3, with 12 bases that match TRBD2. The germline V gene has CDR1 ENHRY and CDR2 SYGVKD. Trimming took 0 bases from V and 5 from J; bases not matched to a gene: 3. CDR3 length equals 16 residues. DNA of the CDR3: TGTGCCATCAGTGAGTCGACTAGCGGGAGCGGAGATACGCAGTATTTT. Its protein is CAISESTSGSGDTQYF.

The chain uses TRBV12-3 or TRBV12-4 and TRBJ2-5; 15 nucleotides match TRBD2. The end of the DNA fits TRBJ2-7 better, so the J call may be wrong. This CDR3 is 18 amino acids long. The CDR3 bases are TGTGCCAGCAGTCGCCCCGGGACTAGCGGGAGGAGGAGGTACGAGCAGTACTTC. Amino acid sequence: CASSRPGTSGRRRYEQYF.

J is TRBJ1-2 and V is TRBV28; D is ambiguous. Trimming cost V 8 bases and J 4 bases, with 14 bases left between them. Germline V gene data show CDR1 as MDHEN and CDR2 as SYDVKM. The CDR3 covers 13 residues. The CDR3, as DNA: TGTGCCAGCCGGACGGGAGCAAGCTATGGCTACACCTTC. Amino acid sequence: CASRTGASYGYTF.

This clonotype showed up just a few times. This chain uses TRBV6-5 with TRBJ2-1, with a weak D call TRBD1 (6 bases). This CDR3 comprises 16 residues. Trimming stripped 7 bases from V and 0 bases from J, with 16 bases between. From germline, CDR1 is MNHEY and CDR2 SVGAGI. The CDR3 DNA follows: TGTGCCAGCACAAAAATCCGAGGGGGCTCCTACAATGAGCAGTTCTTC. Protein: CASTKIRGGSYNEQFF.

This rearrangement joins TRBV4-2 to TRBJ1-2; TRBD1 matches at 8 bases. In germline, CDR1 is LGHNA, CDR2 YNFKEQ. CDR3 length: 16 residues. After removal of 2 bases from V and 2 bases from J, the junction contained 7 bases not matched to a gene. The CDR3 sequence is CASSQKRGQVNYGYTF. The CDR3 region has the DNA TGTGCCAGCAGCCAAAAGAGGGGACAGGTCAACTATGGCTACACCTTC.

As concerns this clonotype: A read error may produce the germline difference seen at one junction end. The V and J genes are TRBV29-1 and TRBJ1-2; the match to TRBD1 covers 9 bases. The CDR3 has 15 residues. Germline V CDR1 and CDR2: SQVTM, ANQGSEA. CDR3 amino acids: CSVEDDRGVNYGYTF. The CDR3 bases are TGCAGCGTTGAAGACGACAGGGGGGTAAACTATGGTTACACCTTC.

V gene TRBV5-1 combines with J gene TRBJ2-4; D is perhaps TRBD1 (6 bases). The J call may be faulty, since TRBJ2-7 better matches the DNA end. CDR1 SGHRS and CDR2 YFSETQ come from the germline V gene. The CDR3 extends over 14 amino acids. The CDR3 nucleotides are TGCGCCAGCAGCCCCCTTGGACAGAACTACGAGCAGTACTTC. Its protein product is CASSPLGQNYEQYF.

The CDR3 nucleotides read TGTGCCAGCAGCTTAGGTGCCGGGAGCGCTTTACGGGCGGGAGAGAGAGACACAGATACGCAGTATTTT. It encodes CASSLGAGSALRAGERDTDTQYF. The genes are TRBV11-2 and TRBJ2-3; the match to TRBD2 covers 7 bases. This CDR3 comprises 23 residues. V trimming: 1 base; J trimming: 2 bases; junction bases outside the gene matches: 27. CDR1 and CDR2 (germline): SGHAT, FQNNGV.

The V and J genes are TRBV7-3 and TRBJ2-3, with D unclear. V lost 3 bases and J lost 3, with 10 bases in between. The CDR3 totals 14 residues. The V gene's germline CDR1 is SGHTA and CDR2 FQGTGA. The CDR3 reads CASSLHWGTDTQYF. The CDR3 DNA reads as TGTGCCAGCAGCTTGCATTGGGGTACAGATACGCAGTATTTT.

The chain employs TRBV18 and TRBJ2-7; D possibly corresponds to TRBD1 (5 bases). The DNA matches TRBJ2-5 better at its end, which makes the J call doubtful. Germline values: CDR1 KGHSH, CDR2 LQKENI. The CDR3 runs 16 residues. CDR3 loop: CASSPKSVGPKETQYF. DNA for the CDR3: TGTGCCAGCTCACCGAAGTCGGTGGGGCCTAAAGAGACCCAGTACTTC.

The J gene is TRBJ2-7, the V gene TRBV20-1; possibly TRBD1 for D (7 bases). This CDR3 spans 15 amino acids. The germline gives CDR1 DFQATT, CDR2 SNEGSKA (reference sequence). Trimming pared 6 bases from V and 3 bases from J, leaving 21 bases between. DNA for the CDR3: TGCAGTGCGGAGGGTCGCAGGGGGGCAAACTACGAGCAGTACTTC. Translation gives CSAEGRRGANYEQYF.

The gene calls are TRBV29-1 and TRBJ1-1; D is unresolved. V was cut by 4 bases and J by 6 bases, with 15 bases left in between. The CDR3 totals 13 residues. CDR1 is SQVTM, CDR2 ANQGSEA, per germline. CDR3 coding DNA: TGCAGCGTTGTGAGACACAAGTTATCTGAAGCTTTCTTT. Amino acid sequence: CSVVRHKLSEAFF.

This chain joins TRBV28 and TRBJ1-5; no clear D. Germline V gene sequence: CDR1 MDHEN, CDR2 SYDVKM. The V end was cut by 7 bases, the J end by 6 bases, with 16 bases between. The CDR3 contains 14 residues. CDR3 sequence (DNA): TGTGCCAGCAATAAAGGCAGCCTAGGTCAGCCCCAGCATTTT. This gives the protein CASNKGSLGQPQHF.

V gene TRBV6-5 combines with J gene TRBJ1-4; 7 bases agree with TRBD1. The CDR3 is 14 amino acids. With 5 bases clipped from V and 8 bases from J, the junction kept 8 bases outside the gene matches. Germline V gene data show CDR1 as MNHEY and CDR2 as SVGAGI. The CDR3 nucleotides are TGTGCCAGCAGTCAGGGGGGGGGTAGGGAAAAACTGTTTTTT. Protein: CASSQGGGREKLFF.

About this clonotype: Because the CDR3 is missing its conserved closing phenylalanine or tryptophan, this is likely a read error. The chain combines TRBV11-2 with TRBJ2-3; 7 positions agree with TRBD2. J was trimmed by 6 bases and V by 1 base; bases with no gene match: 10. This CDR3 comprises 16 residues. The germline gives CDR1 SGHAT, CDR2 FQNNGV. The CDR3 DNA reads TGTGCCAGCAGCTTAGTCGGGGGGTCTCTAATGGATACGCAGTATTCT. It encodes CASSLVGGSLMDTQYS.

V gene TRBV6-2 or TRBV6-3 combines with J gene TRBJ1-5; TRBD1 is a possible D gene (6 bases). The germline V gene encodes CDR1 MNHEY and CDR2 SVGEGT. Deletions cut 2 bases from V and 3 bases from J, with 17 bases between. The CDR3 is made up of 17 amino acids. CDR3 DNA: TGTGCCAGCAGTTACCCACCCTTCGGGACAAACAATCAGCCCCAGCATTTT. It specifies CASSYPPFGTNNQPQHF.

This clonotype has ten or more counts. The chain uses TRBV11-1 and TRBJ2-1; 7 positions agree with TRBD1. The length of the CDR3 is 11 residues. The V gene end was trimmed by 5 bases and the J gene end by 9 bases; junction bases not matched to a gene: 1. Germline loops: CDR1 SGHAT, CDR2 FQDESV (reference sequence). The CDR3 here is CASSQGVEQFF. The CDR3 coding sequence is TGTGCCAGCAGCCAGGGGGTTGAGCAGTTCTTC.

This clonotype has just a few counts. The J gene is TRBJ2-5, the V gene TRBV6-2 or TRBV6-3; no clear D gene. The V end lost 2 bases, the J end lost 0 bases, and 4 bases lay between the germline ends. This CDR3 comprises 13 residues. CDR1 is MNHEY, CDR2 SVGEGT, per germline. The CDR3 bases are TGTGCCAGCAGTTACCTCGACCAAGAGACCCAGTACTTC. It encodes CASSYLDQETQYF.

In its sample, this clonotype was seen a few times. J is TRBJ2-6 and V is TRBV29-1; D is ambiguous. Trimming left V 5 bases short and J 2 bases short, with 7 bases between. The CDR3 contains 13 residues. The germline V gene has CDR1 SQVTM and CDR2 ANQGSEA. This CDR3 reads CSVSIPGANVLTF. CDR3 DNA: TGCAGCGTTTCCATCCCTGGGGCCAACGTCCTGACTTTC. Complete variable domain (other parts from reference TRBV29-1 and TRBJ2-6): SAVISQKPSRDICQRGTSLTIQCQVDSQVTMMFWYRQQPGQSLTLIATANQGSEATYESGFVIDKFPISRPNLTFSTLTVSNMSPEDSSIYLCSVSIPGANVLTFGAGSRLTVL.

The chain is built from TRBV29-1 and TRBJ1-1, with D possibly matching TRBD1 (5 bases). The V end was cut by 6 bases, the J end by 1 base, with 9 bases between. Germline V gene sequence: CDR1 SQVTM, CDR2 ANQGSEA. The CDR3 extends over 12 amino acids. The CDR3 region is CSVAGPNTEAFF. CDR3 in DNA: TGCAGCGTAGCGGGGCCGAACACTGAAGCTTTCTTT.

The J gene is TRBJ1-2, the V gene TRBV7-9; 10 bases agree with TRBD1. V trimming: 3 bases; J trimming: 7 bases; junction bases outside the gene matches: 5. This CDR3 region has 14 residues. Germline CDR1 is SEHNR and CDR2 is FQNEAQ (reference sequence). The CDR3 spells CASSFDRGLGGYTF. In nucleotides, the CDR3 is TGTGCCAGCAGCTTTGACAGGGGGCTCGGTGGCTACACCTTC.

This clonotype was detected only a few times. V and J are TRBV19 and TRBJ2-7; 13 bases map to TRBD2. Germline CDR1 LNHDA, CDR2 SQIVND (reference sequence). J was trimmed by 3 bases and V by 3 bases; bases with no gene match: 8. The CDR3 is 17 residues long. The CDR3 protein is CASSIGLAGVPLYEQYF. CDR3 bases: TGTGCCAGTAGTATCGGACTAGCGGGAGTCCCTCTCTACGAGCAGTACTTC.

This clonotype showed up just a few times. This chain uses TRBV7-2 with TRBJ2-5, with D tentatively TRBD2 (6 bases). Trimming shortened V by 1 base and J by 2 bases, and 14 bases separated the two germline ends. The CDR3 runs 16 residues. Germline lookup yields CDR1 SGHTA and CDR2 FQGNSA. The CDR3 DNA reads TGTGCCAGCAGCTTAGAGGGAGTTGCGGGACAAGAGACCCAGTACTTC. This translates into CASSLEGVAGQETQYF.

This chain joins TRBV20-1 and TRBJ2-7, with TRBD1 matching 7 bases. The CDR3 has 19 residues. Per the germline V gene, CDR1 is DFQATT and CDR2 is SNEGSKA (reference sequence). With 0 bases clipped from V and 3 bases from J, the junction kept 20 bases outside the gene matches. CDR3 sequence reads: CSARDRGGKGGRVNYEQYF. As DNA, the CDR3 is TGCAGTGCTAGAGATAGAGGGGGAAAAGGGGGCAGAGTAAACTACGAGCAGTACTTC.

This clonotype was observed a few times. The genes are TRBV28 and TRBJ2-7; tentatively, D is TRBD1 (6 bases). The CDR3 extends over 14 amino acids. CDR1 MDHEN and CDR2 SYDVKM come from the germline V gene. V shed 11 bases and J shed 3 bases, with 20 bases lying between them. The CDR3 sequence: CAARGTLGHYEQYF. The CDR3, as DNA: TGTGCCGCGAGGGGGACATTGGGGCACTACGAGCAGTACTTC.

The gene calls are TRBV5-1 and TRBJ2-1; no definite D call. The CDR3 contains 12 residues. Per germline, CDR1 SGHRS and CDR2 YFSETQ. V shed 0 bases and J shed 10 bases, with 8 bases lying between them. This CDR3 is CASSLVNSEQFF. The CDR3 coding sequence is TGCGCCAGCAGCTTGGTGAACAGCGAGCAGTTCTTC. Based on the CDR3 plus reference TRBV5-1 and TRBJ2-1, the full variable domain is KAGVTQTPRYLIKTRGQQVTLSCSPISGHRSVSWYQQTPGQGLQFLFEYFSETQRNKGNFPGRFSGRQFSNSRSEMNVSTLELGDSALYLCASSLVNSEQFFGPGTRLTVL.